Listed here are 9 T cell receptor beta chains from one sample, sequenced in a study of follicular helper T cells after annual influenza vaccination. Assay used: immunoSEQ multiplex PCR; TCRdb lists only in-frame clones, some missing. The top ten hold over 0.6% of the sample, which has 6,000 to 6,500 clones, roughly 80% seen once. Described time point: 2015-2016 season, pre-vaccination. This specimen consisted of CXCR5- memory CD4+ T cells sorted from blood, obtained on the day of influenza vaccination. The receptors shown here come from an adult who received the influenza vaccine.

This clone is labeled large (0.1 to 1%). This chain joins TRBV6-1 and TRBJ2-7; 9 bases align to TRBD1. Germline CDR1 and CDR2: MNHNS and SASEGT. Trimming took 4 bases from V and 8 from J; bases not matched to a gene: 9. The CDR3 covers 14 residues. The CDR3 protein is CASSGPGQGTKQYF. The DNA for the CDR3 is TGTGCCAGCAGTGGTCCGGGACAGGGTACGAAGCAGTACTTC.

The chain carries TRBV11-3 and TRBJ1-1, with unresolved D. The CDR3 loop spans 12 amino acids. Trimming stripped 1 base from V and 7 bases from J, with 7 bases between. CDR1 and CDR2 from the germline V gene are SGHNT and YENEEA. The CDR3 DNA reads TGTGCCAGCAGCTTAGTTTCGGATGAAGCTTTCTTT. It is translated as CASSLVSDEAFF.

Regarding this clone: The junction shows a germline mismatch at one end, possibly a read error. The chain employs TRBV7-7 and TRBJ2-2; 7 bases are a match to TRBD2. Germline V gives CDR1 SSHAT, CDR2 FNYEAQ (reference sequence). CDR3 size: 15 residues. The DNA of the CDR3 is TGTGCTAGCAGCAGAGGCGGGGGGAACACCGGGGAGCTGTTTTTT. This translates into CASSRGGGNTGELFF.

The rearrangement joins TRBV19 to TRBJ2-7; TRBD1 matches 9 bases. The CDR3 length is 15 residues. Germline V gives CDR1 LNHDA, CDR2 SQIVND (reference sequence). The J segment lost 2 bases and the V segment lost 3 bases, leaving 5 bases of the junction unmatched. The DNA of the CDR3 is TGTGCCAGTAGTATCGGACAGGGGAGGCCCTACGAGCAGTACTTC. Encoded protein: CASSIGQGRPYEQYF.

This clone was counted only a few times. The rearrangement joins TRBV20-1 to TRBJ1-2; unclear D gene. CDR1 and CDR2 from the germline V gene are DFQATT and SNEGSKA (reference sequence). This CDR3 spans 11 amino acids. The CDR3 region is CSTRVNYGYTF. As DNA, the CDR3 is TGCTCGACACGGGTTAACTATGGCTACACCTTC.

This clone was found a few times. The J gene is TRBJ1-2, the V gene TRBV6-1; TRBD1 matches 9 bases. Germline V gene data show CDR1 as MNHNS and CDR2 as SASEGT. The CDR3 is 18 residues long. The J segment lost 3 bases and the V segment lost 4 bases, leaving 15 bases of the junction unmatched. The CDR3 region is CASSAIGTGTRWDYGYTF. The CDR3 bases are TGTGCCAGCAGTGCCATCGGGACAGGGACAAGGTGGGACTATGGCTACACCTTC.

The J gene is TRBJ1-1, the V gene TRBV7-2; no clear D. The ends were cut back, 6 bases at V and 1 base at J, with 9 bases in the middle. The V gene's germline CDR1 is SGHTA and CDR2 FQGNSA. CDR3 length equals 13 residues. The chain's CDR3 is CASRVQENTEAFF. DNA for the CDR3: TGTGCCAGCAGGGTTCAGGAGAACACTGAAGCTTTCTTT.

The chain's CDR3 is CASSQTPYSGGSTDTQYF. The CDR3 coding sequence is TGTGCCAGCAGTCAAACCCCATACTCGGGGGGGAGCACAGATACGCAGTATTTT. The chain carries TRBV13 and TRBJ2-3, with 8 bases aligning to TRBD2. CDR1 and CDR2 from the germline V gene are PRHDT and FYEKMQ (reference sequence). This CDR3 is 18 amino acids long. V shed 6 bases, J shed 0 bases, and the junction held 14 bases outside the gene matches.

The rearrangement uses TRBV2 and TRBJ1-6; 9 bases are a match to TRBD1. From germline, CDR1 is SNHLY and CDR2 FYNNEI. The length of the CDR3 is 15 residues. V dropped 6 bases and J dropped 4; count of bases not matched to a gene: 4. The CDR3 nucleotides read TGTGCCAGCAGGGGACAGGGTTATTATAATTCACCCCTCCACTTT. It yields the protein CASRGQGYYNSPLHF. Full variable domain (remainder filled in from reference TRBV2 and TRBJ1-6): EPEVTQTPSHQVTQMGQEVILRCVPISNHLYFYWYRQILGQKVEFLVSFYNNEISEKSEIFDDQFSVERPDGSNFTLKIRSTKLEDSAMYFCASRGQGYYNSPLHFGNGTRLTVT.